This is a list of T cell receptor beta chains from one sample in a study of T cells in Graves' hyperthyroidism and ophthalmopathy. From the multiplex PCR reads, TCRdb called clonotypes with MiXCR, one entry per CDR3 protein. The sample includes 360,000 or so distinct CDR3 sequences, around a sixth of them seen just once. The sample comprised blood. The receptors derive from a woman between 35 and 50 years old with Graves' ophthalmopathy. Each CDR3 is given with its conserved first and last residue. The D gene is left open where the match is weak. The listing skips clone size in some rows; elsewhere it reads once, few, many or a size class.

V gene: TRBV7-2; J gene: TRBJ1-1; clone size: many; D gene: .; CDR3 DNA: TGTGCCAGCAGTTCGGGGACGGTGAACACTGAAGCTTTCTTT; CDR3 protein: CASSSGTVNTEAFF
V gene: TRBV28; J gene: TRBJ2-7; clone size: .; D gene: .; CDR3 DNA: TGTGTCAGCGGTCCGAGGGAGCTCGAGCAGTACTTC; CDR3 protein: CVSGPRELEQYF
V gene: TRBV7-2; J gene: TRBJ1-2; clone size: .; D gene: TRBD1; CDR3 DNA: TGTGCCAGCAGCGTACGACAGGGTGTCAACTATGGCTACACCTTC; CDR3 protein: CASSVRQGVNYGYTF
V gene: TRBV15; J gene: TRBJ2-7; clone size: many; D gene: .; CDR3 DNA: TGTGCCACCAGCAGGACGGCGTTCGCGGGGGAGCAGTACTTC; CDR3 protein: CATSRTAFAGEQYF
V gene: TRBV29-1; J gene: TRBJ2-7; clone size: many; D gene: TRBD1; CDR3 DNA: TGCAGCGCCTCCGACAGGGAAGACTACGAGCAGTACTTC; CDR3 protein: CSASDREDYEQYF
V gene: TRBV28; J gene: TRBJ2-7; clone size: many; D gene: .; CDR3 DNA: TGTGCCAGCAGTTTAAGTCCGTCGGATTTCTCCTACGAGCAGTACTTC; CDR3 protein: CASSLSPSDFSYEQYF
V gene: TRBV12-3/TRBV12-4; J gene: TRBJ2-7; clone size: medium-sized; D gene: .; CDR3 DNA: TGTGCCAGCAGTTTCACCTCCTACGAGCAGTACTTC; CDR3 protein: CASSFTSYEQYF
V gene: TRBV6-4; J gene: TRBJ2-6; clone size: many; D gene: .; CDR3 DNA: TGTGCCAGCACGGGGGGTAGGGGGATGCAAATCTCTGGGGCCAACGTCCTGACTTTC; CDR3 protein: CASTGGRGMQISGANVLTF
V gene: TRBV10-3; J gene: TRBJ2-7; clone size: many; D gene: .; CDR3 DNA: TGTGCCACGAGACAGATGAACGAGCAGTACTTC; CDR3 protein: CATRQMNEQYF
V gene: TRBV12-3/TRBV12-4; J gene: TRBJ2-2; clone size: many; D gene: .; CDR3 DNA: TGTGCCAGCAGCCCTTCTAGCTCGGACACCGGGGAGCTGTTTTTT; CDR3 protein: CASSPSSSDTGELFF
V gene: TRBV6-1; J gene: TRBJ1-1; clone size: .; D gene: .; CDR3 DNA: TGTGCCAGCAGTACCAGCCGGAACACTGAAGCTTTCTTT; CDR3 protein: CASSTSRNTEAFF
V gene: TRBV6-2/TRBV6-3; J gene: TRBJ2-2; clone size: many; D gene: .; CDR3 DNA: TGTGCCAGCAGTTACTCGACCGGCGGGGAGCTGTTTTTT; CDR3 protein: CASSYSTGGELFF
V gene: TRBV28; J gene: TRBJ2-7; clone size: many; D gene: .; CDR3 DNA: TGTGCCAGCAGCTCAACCGGGACACTCTACGAGCAGTACTTC; CDR3 protein: CASSSTGTLYEQYF
V gene: TRBV6-1; J gene: TRBJ1-2; clone size: many; D gene: .; CDR3 DNA: TGTGCCAGCAGTGAAGGCCCTACCCTCTATGGCTACACCTTC; CDR3 protein: CASSEGPTLYGYTF
V gene: TRBV30; J gene: TRBJ1-5; clone size: many; D gene: .; CDR3 DNA: TGTGCCTGGAGTACGGTTTGGGGTAATCAGCCCCAGCATTTT; CDR3 protein: CAWSTVWGNQPQHF
V gene: TRBV6-2/TRBV6-3; J gene: TRBJ1-1; clone size: many; D gene: .; CDR3 DNA: TGTGCCAGCAGTTCGGCGGTAGGTACTGAAGCTTTCTTT; CDR3 protein: CASSSAVGTEAFF
V gene: TRBV6-2/TRBV6-3; J gene: TRBJ1-2; clone size: many; D gene: .; CDR3 DNA: TGTGCCAGCAGAAACAACGGCGTGTGGTATGGCTACACCTTC; CDR3 protein: CASRNNGVWYGYTF
V gene: TRBV12-5; J gene: TRBJ2-5; clone size: many; D gene: .; CDR3 DNA: TGTGCTAGTGCCACGGACAGACAAGAGACCCAGTACTTC; CDR3 protein: CASATDRQETQYF
V gene: TRBV28; J gene: TRBJ1-3; clone size: many; D gene: .; CDR3 DNA: TGTGCCAGCAGTTTAAGTCCAGGGAGCTCTGGAAACACCATATATTTT; CDR3 protein: CASSLSPGSSGNTIYF
V gene: TRBV5-6; J gene: TRBJ2-5; clone size: .; D gene: .; CDR3 DNA: TGTGCCAGCAGCCCCTTGGGACCTCAAGAGACCCAGTACTTC; CDR3 protein: CASSPLGPQETQYF
V gene: TRBV11-2; J gene: TRBJ1-6; clone size: many; D gene: .; CDR3 DNA: TGTGCCAGCAGCTTAGGACAGCAAAATTCACCCCTCCACTTT; CDR3 protein: CASSLGQQNSPLHF
V gene: TRBV24-1; J gene: TRBJ1-1; clone size: .; D gene: .; CDR3 DNA: TGTGCCACCAGTGGCCCGGTGGATACTGAAGCTTTCTTT; CDR3 protein: CATSGPVDTEAFF
V gene: TRBV15; J gene: TRBJ1-1; clone size: many; D gene: .; CDR3 DNA: TGTGCCACCAGCAGACCAGGGGTTAATACCGAAGCTTTCTTT; CDR3 protein: CATSRPGVNTEAFF
V gene: TRBV19; J gene: TRBJ1-1; clone size: many; D gene: .; CDR3 DNA: TGTGCCAGTAGTATGGTGTTCTTGAACACTGAAGCTTTCTTT; CDR3 protein: CASSMVFLNTEAFF
V gene: TRBV6-1; J gene: TRBJ1-5; clone size: many; D gene: .; CDR3 DNA: TGTGCCAGCAGTGAATTCCATGGGCAGTTCAATCAGCCCCAGCATTTT; CDR3 protein: CASSEFHGQFNQPQHF
V gene: TRBV12-3/TRBV12-4; J gene: TRBJ1-1; clone size: many; D gene: TRBD1; CDR3 DNA: TGTGCCAGCAGTTTCGGACAGGGCCTCCAGGCTTTCTTT; CDR3 protein: CASSFGQGLQAFF
V gene: TRBV11-2; J gene: TRBJ1-2; clone size: many; D gene: TRBD1; CDR3 DNA: TGTGCCAGCAGCTACAACGACAGGGGCTATGGCTACACCTTC; CDR3 protein: CASSYNDRGYGYTF
V gene: TRBV6-1; J gene: TRBJ2-5; clone size: many; D gene: TRBD1; CDR3 DNA: TGTGCCAGCAGTATTTCGACAGGGGTAAAAGAGACCCAGTACTTC; CDR3 protein: CASSISTGVKETQYF
V gene: TRBV19; J gene: TRBJ2-2; clone size: .; D gene: .; CDR3 DNA: TGTGCCAGTAGTACACCTCCCATCGTATTGGATACCGGGGAGCTGTTTTTT; CDR3 protein: CASSTPPIVLDTGELFF
V gene: TRBV6-5; J gene: TRBJ1-5; clone size: few; D gene: .; CDR3 DNA: TGTGCCAGCAGTTACGATGAAGGAGCGAATCAGCCCCAGCCTTTT; CDR3 protein: CASSYDEGANQPQPF
V gene: TRBV6-1; J gene: TRBJ1-1; clone size: many; D gene: TRBD1; CDR3 DNA: TGTGCCAGCGCAAGGGGGCAGGAAGCTTTCTTT; CDR3 protein: CASARGQEAFF
V gene: TRBV4-1; J gene: TRBJ2-5; clone size: many; D gene: .; CDR3 DNA: TGCGCCAGCAGCCGACCCGGGACCCGTGGGGAAGAGACCCAGTACTTC; CDR3 protein: CASSRPGTRGEETQYF
V gene: TRBV6-2/TRBV6-3; J gene: TRBJ2-7; clone size: once; D gene: TRBD2; CDR3 DNA: TGTGCCAGCAGTTATGCGGCGGGAGAGGGGTACGAGCAGTACTTC; CDR3 protein: CASSYAAGEGYEQYF
V gene: TRBV7-2; J gene: TRBJ1-2; clone size: many; D gene: .; CDR3 DNA: TGTGCCAGCAGCAACAGGAACAACTATGGCTACACCTTC; CDR3 protein: CASSNRNNYGYTF
V gene: TRBV28; J gene: TRBJ1-1; clone size: many; D gene: .; CDR3 DNA: TGTGCCAGCAGTCTTAATCCCAGCGAAGCTTTCTTT; CDR3 protein: CASSLNPSEAFF
V gene: TRBV29-1; J gene: TRBJ1-5; clone size: many; D gene: .; CDR3 DNA: TGCAGCGTTGGACTGACTAGCAATCAGCCCCAGCATTTT; CDR3 protein: CSVGLTSNQPQHF
V gene: TRBV4-3; J gene: TRBJ2-7; clone size: .; D gene: .; CDR3 DNA: TGCGCCAGCAGCCAGGGGAGGACGTTCGAGCAGTACTTC; CDR3 protein: CASSQGRTFEQYF
V gene: TRBV7-6; J gene: TRBJ2-7; clone size: many; D gene: TRBD1; CDR3 DNA: TGTGCCAGCAGCCCTCACCCGGGACAGGGGGCCTACGAGCAGTACTTC; CDR3 protein: CASSPHPGQGAYEQYF
V gene: TRBV4-3; J gene: TRBJ2-6; clone size: many; D gene: .; CDR3 DNA: TGCGCCAGCAGCCAAGGAGGCGGCCTTGACTCTGGGGCCAACGTCCTGACTTTC; CDR3 protein: CASSQGGGLDSGANVLTF
V gene: TRBV12-3/TRBV12-4; J gene: TRBJ2-5; clone size: .; D gene: TRBD2; CDR3 DNA: TGTGCCAGCAGAGAGAGCGGGAGCGGTGAGACCCAGTACTTC; CDR3 protein: CASRESGSGETQYF